One and the same sample provided the 25 T cell receptor beta chains below, sequenced in a study of blood T cell repertoires in COVID-19. The protocol was immunoSEQ multiplex PCR, while the TCRdb copy is restricted to in-frame clones and leaves out a portion. Of roughly 500,000 clones listed, about 88% were seen once; the top ten hold 0.8% to 0.9%. The sequencing input was peripheral blood. The receptors shown here come from a man younger than 30 with COVID-19, enrolled during active disease.

The chain recombines TRBV5-1 with TRBJ1-1; 9 positions match TRBD1. Losses at the gene ends were 0 bases for V and 9 bases for J; bases not matched to a gene: 9. CDR1 and CDR2 from the germline V gene are SGHRS and YFSETQ. The CDR3 runs 15 residues. CDR3 DNA sequence: TGCGCCAGCAGCTTGGAAAGAGGGACAGGGTCAAAAGCTTTCTTT. This translates into CASSLERGTGSKAFF.

This clone was detected only once. J is TRBJ1-4 and V is TRBV5-1; D might be TRBD1 (5 bases). The CDR3 runs 15 residues. The V and J ends lost 1 base and 4 bases respectively, with 11 bases between them. Per germline, CDR1 SGHRS and CDR2 YFSETQ. The CDR3 here is CASSLQGTNNEKLFF. The CDR3 region has the DNA TGCGCCAGCAGCTTGCAGGGAACAAATAATGAAAAACTGTTTTTT.

The CDR3 DNA is TGTGCCATCAGTGAGGCTAGCGGGGGGTACAATGAGCAGTTCTTC. This sequence encodes CAISEASGGYNEQFF. The chain carries TRBV10-3 and TRBJ2-1; 11 nucleotides line up with TRBD2. Trimming removed 2 bases from V and 4 bases from J; junction bases left unmatched: 1. The CDR3 is 15 residues long. Per germline, CDR1 ENHRY and CDR2 SYGVKD.

The chain recombines TRBV19 with TRBJ2-2; TRBD1 is a possible D gene (7 bases). Germline V lookup: CDR1 LNHDA, CDR2 SQIVND (reference sequence). This CDR3 contains 12 residues. V shed 11 bases and J shed 5 bases, with 12 bases lying between them. The CDR3, as DNA: TGTGCCGCGGGACAGCCAACCGGGGAGCTGTTTTTT. It yields the protein CAAGQPTGELFF.

The chain recombines TRBV3-1 (or the pseudogene TRBV3-2) with TRBJ2-7; possible D gene TRBD1, 5 bases. The CDR3 contains 17 residues. V lost 0 bases and J lost 2, with 17 bases in between. Germline V lookup: CDR1 LGHDT, CDR2 YNNKEL (reference sequence). DNA for the CDR3: TGTGCCAGCAGCCAAGAAGGGGAAAGGGGCCACCCCTACGAGCAGTACTTC. Its translation: CASSQEGERGHPYEQYF.

This clone was seen more than once but under ten times. This chain joins TRBV4-1 and TRBJ2-7; 10 bases line up with TRBD1. V shed 4 bases and J 6 bases; nucleotides not matched to a gene: 6. CDR1 and CDR2 from the germline V gene are MGHRA and YSYEKL. The CDR3 is made up of 14 amino acids. CDR3 residues: CASSPGQGIAEQYF. DNA for the CDR3: TGCGCCAGCAGCCCGGGACAGGGGATAGCCGAGCAGTACTTC.

In regard to this clone: The same CDR3 is also encoded by other DNA sequences in this sample. The rearrangement uses TRBV5-1 and TRBJ1-2; 8 bases fit TRBD1. Germline values: CDR1 SGHRS, CDR2 YFSETQ. The length of the CDR3 is 13 residues. J was trimmed by 6 bases and V by 0 bases; bases with no gene match: 1. CDR3 coding DNA: TGCGCCAGCAGCTTGGGGACAGGGAATGGCTACACCTTC. Protein sequence: CASSLGTGNGYTF.

The genes are TRBV9 and TRBJ2-5, with 14 nucleotides matching TRBD2. The CDR3 extends over 16 amino acids. Per the germline V gene, CDR1 is SGDLS and CDR2 is YYNGEE. Germline trimming cut 5 bases from V and 0 bases from J; bases unmatched to any gene: 3. In DNA form, the CDR3 reads TGTGCCAGCAGTCGGACTAGCGGGAGGTACCAAGAGACCCAGTACTTC. Translated, it gives CASSRTSGRYQETQYF. Combining the CDR3 with reference TRBV9 and TRBJ2-5 gives the whole variable domain DSGVTQTPKHLITATGQRVTLRCSPRSGDLSVYWYQQSLDQGLQFLIQYYNGEERAKGNILERFSAQQFPDLHSELNLSSLELGDSALYFCASSRTSGRYQETQYFGPGTRLLVL.

This chain uses TRBV7-2 with TRBJ2-1; D perhaps matches TRBD2 (6 bases). Per the germline V gene, CDR1 is SGHTA and CDR2 is FQGNSA. The CDR3 extends over 13 amino acids. V lost 3 bases to trimming and J lost 8 bases, with 11 bases between them. The chain's CDR3 is CASSFFGSDEQFF. As DNA, the CDR3 is TGTGCCAGCAGCTTTTTCGGGAGCGATGAGCAGTTCTTC. The full variable domain, completed using reference TRBV7-2 and TRBJ2-1, is GAGVSQSPSNKVTEKGKDVELRCDPISGHTALYWYRQSLGQGLEFLIYFQGNSAPDKSGLPSDRFSAERTGGSVSTLTIQRTQQEDSAVYLCASSFFGSDEQFFGPGTRLTVL.

The V call is TRBV7-2, the J call TRBJ2-7; no definite D call. The CDR3 is 14 residues long. V lost 1 base and J 0 bases, leaving 7 bases between the germline ends. The germline V gene encodes CDR1 SGHTA and CDR2 FQGNSA. CDR3 loop: CASSLGPYSYEQYF. The CDR3 coding sequence is TGTGCCAGCAGCTTAGGCCCCTACTCCTACGAGCAGTACTTC.

The V and J genes are TRBV7-2 and TRBJ1-2, with 10 bases fitting TRBD1. V dropped 6 bases and J dropped 8; count of bases not matched to a gene: 6. The CDR3 has 13 residues. CDR1 SGHTA and CDR2 FQGNSA come from the germline V gene. The CDR3 DNA sequence: TGTGCCAGCAGTCACCCGGGACAGGGGGGCTACACCTTC. It is translated as CASSHPGQGGYTF.

The chain recombines TRBV7-9 with TRBJ1-2; 8 bases fit TRBD1. Trimming cost V 4 bases and J 2 bases; bases outside gene matches: 6. The germline V gene encodes CDR1 SEHNR and CDR2 FQNEAQ (reference sequence). The CDR3 consists of 15 residues. The CDR3 loop reads CASSYGQGPNYGYTF. CDR3 nucleotide sequence: TGTGCCAGCAGCTACGGACAGGGACCCAACTATGGCTACACCTTC. The full variable domain, rest sourced from reference TRBV7-9 and TRBJ1-2, is DTGVSQNPRHKITKRGQNVTFRCDPISEHNRLYWYRQTLGQGPEFLTYFQNEAQLEKSRLLSDRFSAERPKGSFSTLEIQRTEQGDSAMYLCASSYGQGPNYGYTFGSGTRLTVV.

The rearrangement links TRBV6-5 to TRBJ1-2, with 7 bases that match TRBD1. Germline assignment: CDR1 MNHEY and CDR2 SVGAGI. The CDR3 is made up of 14 amino acids. V dropped 7 bases and J dropped 8; count of bases not matched to a gene: 13. CDR3 nucleotide sequence: TGTGCCAGCACCTCCGCAGGGGGTACGAGCGGCTACACCTTC. It specifies CASTSAGGTSGYTF.

Here the CDR3 reads CASSLEGQTYEQYF. CDR3 nucleotide sequence: TGTGCCAGCAGCTTAGAGGGGCAGACCTACGAGCAGTACTTC. V gene TRBV11-1 combines with J gene TRBJ2-7, with D tentatively TRBD1 (5 bases). CDR3 size: 14 residues. The V end was cut by 1 base, the J end by 2 bases, with 9 bases between. CDR1 and CDR2 from the germline V gene are SGHAT and FQDESV (reference sequence).

This rearrangement joins TRBV27 to TRBJ1-1, with 7 bases fitting TRBD1. The ends lost 6 bases at V and 4 bases at J; junction bases unmatched: 11. Germline V gene sequence: CDR1 MNHEY, CDR2 SMNVEV (reference sequence). The CDR3 is 15 residues long. CDR3 sequence reads: CASRPTGAAGTEAFF. CDR3 nucleotides: TGTGCCAGCAGGCCCACAGGGGCCGCCGGCACTGAAGCTTTCTTT.

V usage is TRBV5-6 and J usage is TRBJ1-4, with TRBD1 matching 7 bases. Germline CDR1 SGHDT, CDR2 YYEEEE. The CDR3 has 16 amino acids. V lost 4 bases, J lost 1 base, and 7 bases stayed unmatched. CDR3 in amino acids: CASSVGQVLTNEKLFF. In nucleotides, the CDR3 is TGTGCCAGCAGCGTAGGACAGGTCTTAACTAATGAAAAACTGTTTTTT.

The chain combines TRBV7-9 with TRBJ2-3; the match to TRBD2 covers 13 bases. Germline V gene sequence: CDR1 SEHNR, CDR2 FQNEAQ (reference sequence). The V segment lost 4 bases and the J segment 7 bases; nucleotides outside the gene matches: 8. The CDR3 runs 16 residues. CDR3 nucleotide sequence: TGTGCCAGCAGCTCCGCAACTAGCGGGGGGGCCAATACGCAGTATTTT. This translates into CASSSATSGGANTQYF.

The chain's CDR3 is CASSSTSGGEQYF. CDR3 bases: TGTGCCAGCTCATCGACTAGCGGGGGCGAGCAGTACTTC. The rearrangement uses TRBV18 and TRBJ2-7, with 12 bases lining up with TRBD2. The CDR3 loop spans 13 amino acids. Trimming removed 5 bases from V and 6 bases from J; junction bases left unmatched: 2. CDR1 is KGHSH, CDR2 LQKENI, per germline.

The chain is built from TRBV10-1 and TRBJ2-1; D perhaps matches TRBD2 (7 bases). V was trimmed by 3 bases and J by 7 bases, leaving 16 bases between them. Germline assignment: CDR1 WNHNN and CDR2 SYGVQD (reference sequence). The CDR3 extends over 15 amino acids. The CDR3 spells CASSDNGGGRNEQFF. The CDR3 DNA reads TGCGCCAGCAGTGATAATGGGGGGGGGCGTAATGAGCAGTTCTTC.

V gene TRBV13 combines with J gene TRBJ2-7; 8 positions match TRBD1. Per the germline V gene, CDR1 is PRHDT and CDR2 is FYEKMQ (reference sequence). This CDR3 contains 15 residues. V shed 4 bases, J shed 3 bases, and the junction held 8 bases outside the gene matches. As DNA, the CDR3 is TGTGCCAGCAGCTCCCATGGACAGGGCTTCTACGAGCAGTACTTC. As protein: CASSSHGQGFYEQYF.

The CDR3 is CASSQAETSGYTQYF. The CDR3 bases are TGTGCCAGCAGCCAAGCGGAAACTAGCGGATATACGCAGTATTTT. The chain links TRBV4-2 to TRBJ2-3; the match to TRBD2 covers 8 bases. This CDR3 has 15 amino acids. The junction had 7 bases not matched to a gene; V was cut back by 1 base and J by 7 bases. The V gene's germline CDR1 is LGHNA and CDR2 YNFKEQ.

This sequence joins TRBV19 and TRBJ2-1; 7 bases are shared with TRBD1. The CDR3 is 12 amino acids. J gave up 6 bases and V 10 bases, and 6 bases lay outside the gene matches. Per the germline V gene, CDR1 is LNHDA and CDR2 is SQIVND (reference sequence). CDR3 nucleotides: TGTGCCACGTGGACAGGACCCAATGAGCAGTTCTTC. Encoded protein: CATWTGPNEQFF.

This chain joins TRBV5-5 and TRBJ1-1; D not resolved. Germline V gene sequence: CDR1 SGHKS, CDR2 YYEKEE (reference sequence). Trimming removed 4 bases from V and 1 base from J, with 14 bases in between. CDR3 size: 15 residues. The CDR3 spells CASSKAGAGNTEAFF. The CDR3 DNA reads TGTGCCAGCAGCAAGGCTGGCGCGGGGAACACTGAAGCTTTCTTT.

The chain carries TRBV7-9 and TRBJ2-3, with D perhaps TRBD2 (6 bases). V lost 5 bases, J lost 0 bases, and 12 bases lay in between. Germline V gene sequence: CDR1 SEHNR, CDR2 FQNEAQ (reference sequence). The CDR3 spans 15 residues. In DNA form, the CDR3 reads TGTGCCAGCAGCCCCAGGGCGGGGAGCACAGATACGCAGTATTTT. Its translation is CASSPRAGSTDTQYF.

J is TRBJ2-4 and V is TRBV7-6, with D perhaps TRBD2 (6 bases). This CDR3 contains 13 residues. The ends were cut back, 5 bases at V and 6 bases at J, with 11 bases in the middle. From germline, CDR1 is SGHVS and CDR2 FNYEAQ. CDR3: CASSREERNIQYF. The DNA for the CDR3 is TGTGCCAGCAGCAGGGAGGAGAGAAACATTCAGTACTTC.